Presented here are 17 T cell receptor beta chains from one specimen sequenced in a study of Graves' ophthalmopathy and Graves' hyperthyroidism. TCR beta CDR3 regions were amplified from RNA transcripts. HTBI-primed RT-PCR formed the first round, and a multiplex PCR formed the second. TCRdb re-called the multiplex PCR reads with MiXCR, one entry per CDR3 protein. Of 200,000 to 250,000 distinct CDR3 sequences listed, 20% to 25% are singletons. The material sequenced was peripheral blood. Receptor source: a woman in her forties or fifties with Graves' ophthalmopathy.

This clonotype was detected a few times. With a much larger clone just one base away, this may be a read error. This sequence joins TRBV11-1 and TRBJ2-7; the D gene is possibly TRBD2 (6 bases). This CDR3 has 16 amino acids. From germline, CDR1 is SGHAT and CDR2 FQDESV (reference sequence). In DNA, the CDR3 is TGTGCCAGCAGACCCGGGGGAGCGGAACGCTCCTACGAGCAGTCCTTC. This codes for CASRPGGAERSYEQSF.

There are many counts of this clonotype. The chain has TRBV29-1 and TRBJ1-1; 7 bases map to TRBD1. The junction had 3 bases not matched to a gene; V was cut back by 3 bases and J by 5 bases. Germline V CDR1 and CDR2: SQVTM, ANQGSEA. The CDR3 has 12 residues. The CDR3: CSVETGRTEAFF. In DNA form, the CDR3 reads TGCAGCGTTGAGACAGGGAGGACTGAAGCTTTCTTT.

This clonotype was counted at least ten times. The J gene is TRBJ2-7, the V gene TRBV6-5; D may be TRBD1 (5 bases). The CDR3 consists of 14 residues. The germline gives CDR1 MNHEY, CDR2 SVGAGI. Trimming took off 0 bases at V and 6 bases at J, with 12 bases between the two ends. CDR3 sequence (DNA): TGTGCCAGCAGTTACTCCCCTCTCCAGGGCGAGCAGTACTTC. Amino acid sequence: CASSYSPLQGEQYF.

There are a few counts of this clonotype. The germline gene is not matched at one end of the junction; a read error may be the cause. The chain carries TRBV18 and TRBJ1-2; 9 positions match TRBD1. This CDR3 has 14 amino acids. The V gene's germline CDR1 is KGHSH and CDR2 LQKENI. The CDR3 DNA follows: TGTGCCAGCTCGCCACCGGGACAGGGTTTTGGCTACACCTTC. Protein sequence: CASSPPGQGFGYTF.

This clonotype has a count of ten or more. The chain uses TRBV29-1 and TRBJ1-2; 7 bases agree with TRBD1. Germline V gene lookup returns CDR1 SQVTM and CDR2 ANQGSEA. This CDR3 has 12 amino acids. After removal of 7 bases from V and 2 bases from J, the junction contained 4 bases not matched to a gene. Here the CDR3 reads CSARGVNYGYTF. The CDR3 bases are TGCAGCGCCAGGGGGGTGAACTATGGCTACACCTTC.

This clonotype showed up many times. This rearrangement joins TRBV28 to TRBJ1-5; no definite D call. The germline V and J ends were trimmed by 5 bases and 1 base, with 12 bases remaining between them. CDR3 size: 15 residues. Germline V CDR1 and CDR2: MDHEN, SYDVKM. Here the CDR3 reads CASSSRGLSNQPQHF. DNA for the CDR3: TGTGCCAGCAGTAGTCGGGGATTGAGCAATCAGCCCCAGCATTTT. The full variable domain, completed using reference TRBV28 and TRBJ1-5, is DVKVTQSSRYLVKRTGEKVFLECVQDMDHENMFWYRQDPGLGLRLIYFSYDVKMKEKGDIPEGYSVSREKKERFSLILESASTNQTSMYLCASSSRGLSNQPQHFGDGTRLSIL.

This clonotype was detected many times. The CDR3 DNA reads TGTGCCAGCAGCCCGGGAGGGGACAGGGGGACTGAAGCTTTCTTT. Residues: CASSPGGDRGTEAFF. The chain is built from TRBV7-9 and TRBJ1-1; TRBD1 matches 11 bases. The CDR3 consists of 15 residues. V was clipped by 5 bases and J by 5 bases; unmatched bases: 7. Germline lookup yields CDR1 SEHNR and CDR2 FQNEAQ (reference sequence).

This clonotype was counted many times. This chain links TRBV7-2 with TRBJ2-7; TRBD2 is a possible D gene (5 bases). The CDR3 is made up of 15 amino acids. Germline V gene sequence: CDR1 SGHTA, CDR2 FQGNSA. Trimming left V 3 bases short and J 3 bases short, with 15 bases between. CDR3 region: CASSLIGLGIYEQYF. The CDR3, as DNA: TGTGCCAGCAGCTTGATAGGGCTCGGGATCTACGAGCAGTACTTC.

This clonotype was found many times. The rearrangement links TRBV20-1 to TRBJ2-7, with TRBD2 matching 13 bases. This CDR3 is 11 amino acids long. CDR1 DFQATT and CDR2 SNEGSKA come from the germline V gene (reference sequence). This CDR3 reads CRGTSGTEQYF. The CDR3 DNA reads TGCAGGGGGACTAGCGGGACCGAGCAGTACTTC.

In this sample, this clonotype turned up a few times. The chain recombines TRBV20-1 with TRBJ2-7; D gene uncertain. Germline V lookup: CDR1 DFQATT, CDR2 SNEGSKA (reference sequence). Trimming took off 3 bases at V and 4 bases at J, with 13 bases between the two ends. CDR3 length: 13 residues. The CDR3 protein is CSARILQGYEQYF. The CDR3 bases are TGCAGTGCTAGGATCCTTCAAGGTTACGAGCAGTACTTC.

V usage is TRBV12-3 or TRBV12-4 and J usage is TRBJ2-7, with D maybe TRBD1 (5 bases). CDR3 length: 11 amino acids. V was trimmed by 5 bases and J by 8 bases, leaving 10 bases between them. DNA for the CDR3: TGTGCCAGCAGTAGGGGCCGGAAGCAGTACTTC. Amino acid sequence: CASSRGRKQYF.

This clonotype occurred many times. The CDR3 DNA reads TGTGCCAGCAGTGTAGTCCGGGACAGATTAGCCAAAAACATTCAGTACTTC. It translates to CASSVVRDRLAKNIQYF. The chain recombines TRBV6-1 with TRBJ2-4; the match to TRBD1 covers 7 bases. V was clipped by 4 bases and J by 0 bases; unmatched bases: 9. The CDR3 is 17 amino acids. Germline V CDR1 and CDR2: MNHNS, SASEGT.

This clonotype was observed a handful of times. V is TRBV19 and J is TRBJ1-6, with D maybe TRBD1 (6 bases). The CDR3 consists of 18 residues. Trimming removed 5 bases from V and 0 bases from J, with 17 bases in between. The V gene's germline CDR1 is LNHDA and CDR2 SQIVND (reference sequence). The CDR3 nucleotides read TGTGCCAGTAGTGCCGGACAGATGCTAAGCTCCTATAATTCACCCCTCCACTTT. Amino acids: CASSAGQMLSSYNSPLHF. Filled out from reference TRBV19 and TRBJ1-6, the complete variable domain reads DGGITQSPKYLFRKEGQNVTLSCEQNLNHDAMYWYRQDPGQGLRLIYYSQIVNDFQKGDIAEGYSVSREKKESFPLTVTSAQKNPTAFYLCASSAGQMLSSYNSPLHFGNGTRLTVT.

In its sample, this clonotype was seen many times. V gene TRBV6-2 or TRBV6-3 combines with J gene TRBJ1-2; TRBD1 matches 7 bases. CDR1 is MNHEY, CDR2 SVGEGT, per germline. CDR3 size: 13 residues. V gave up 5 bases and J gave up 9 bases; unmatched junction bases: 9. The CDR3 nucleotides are TGTGCCAGCAGTACTCCGGGACAGTCAAGCTACACCTTC. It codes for CASSTPGQSSYTF.

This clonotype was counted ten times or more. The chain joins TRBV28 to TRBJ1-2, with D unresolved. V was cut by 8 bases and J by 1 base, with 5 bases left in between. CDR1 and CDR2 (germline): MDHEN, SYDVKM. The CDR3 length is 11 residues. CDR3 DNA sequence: TGTGCCAGCGGGAATAACTATGGCTACACCTTC. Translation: CASGNNYGYTF.

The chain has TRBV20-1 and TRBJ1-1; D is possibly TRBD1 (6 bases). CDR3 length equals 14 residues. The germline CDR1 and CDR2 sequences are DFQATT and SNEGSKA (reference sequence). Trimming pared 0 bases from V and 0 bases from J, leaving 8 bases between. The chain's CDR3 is CSARDYRVNTEAFF. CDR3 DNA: TGCAGTGCTAGAGATTACAGGGTGAACACTGAAGCTTTCTTT.

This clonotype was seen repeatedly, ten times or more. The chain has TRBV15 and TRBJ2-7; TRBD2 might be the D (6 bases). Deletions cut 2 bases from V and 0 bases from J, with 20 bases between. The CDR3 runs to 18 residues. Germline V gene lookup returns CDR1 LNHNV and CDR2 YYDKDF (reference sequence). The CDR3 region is CATSRRVGDSLSSYEQYF. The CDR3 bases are TGTGCCACCAGCAGACGGGTAGGGGACTCACTCAGCTCCTACGAGCAGTACTTC.